This TCR beta chain was sequenced in a study of T cells in localized non-small cell lung cancer. Points from the study as a whole: Uninvolved neighboring lung showed the greatest T cell clonality, exceeding tumor.

The CDR3 extends over 16 amino acids. Trimming pared 6 bases from V and 5 bases from J, leaving 23 bases between. CDR1 is SNHLY, CDR2 FYNNEI, per germline. Using immunoSEQ multiplex PCR, the repertoire was profiled, and TCRdb retains in-frame clones only, with some absent. This repertoire shows tens of thousands of clones, 88% found once; its top ten account for around 20%. In the case of this clone: Its antigen is currently unknown.

Material: peripheral blood, obtained before any cancer treatment. The chain employs TRBV2 and TRBJ2-7; tentatively, D is TRBD1 (6 bases). The clonotype was recovered from a woman aged 35 to 70 with stage I squamous cell lung carcinoma. CDR3 in amino acids: CASSSGQGRPSNEQYF. In DNA form, the CDR3 reads TGTGCCAGCAGCTCTGGGCAGGGGCGCCCTAGCAACGAGCAGTACTTC.